These 15 T cell receptor beta chains share one sample of origin, sequenced in a study of T cells in Graves' hyperthyroidism and ophthalmopathy. Amplification of TCR beta CDR3 regions was performed using RNA transcripts as template. TCR CDR3 regions were first amplified by RT-PCR with HTBI primers. TCRdb passed the multiplex PCR reads through MiXCR, listing each CDR3 protein once. The repertoire holds over 500,000 distinct CDR3 sequences, with about 46% as singletons. The sequenced material came from peripheral blood or thyroid tissue (not recorded which). The receptor source for this set is an adult woman with Graves' disease, either hyperthyroidism or ophthalmopathy (not recorded which).

This clonotype has a handful of counts. J is TRBJ1-3 and V is TRBV20-1, with TRBD1 identical over 9 bases. Trimming at V came to 3 bases and at J to 2 bases, leaving 2 bases not matched to a gene. Germline loops: CDR1 DFQATT, CDR2 SNEGSKA (reference sequence). CDR3 size: 14 residues. CDR3 sequence (DNA): TGCAGTGCTAGTCGACAGGGGGCTGGAAACACCATATATTTT. Its protein is CSASRQGAGNTIYF.

This clonotype was observed a single time. This chain connects TRBV7-8 to TRBJ2-5; D may match TRBD1 or TRBD2 (5 bases each). Trimming took off 11 bases at V and 1 base at J, with 14 bases between the two ends. The CDR3 covers 13 residues. The germline V gene encodes CDR1 SGHVS and CDR2 FQNEAQ. The CDR3 spells CAGSRGGQETQYF. CDR3 bases: TGTGCCGGCTCGAGGGGCGGCCAAGAGACCCAGTACTTC.

This clonotype was seen repeatedly, ten times or more. Germline and junction disagree at one end, which may indicate a read error. CDR3 DNA sequence: TGCGGTGCCGGACAGGGGGCTGGAAACACCATATATTTT. Its translation is CGAGQGAGNTIYF. The V and J genes are TRBV20-1 and TRBJ1-3, with TRBD1 matching 10 bases. In germline, CDR1 is DFQATT, CDR2 SNEGSKA (reference sequence). The CDR3 covers 13 residues.

The chain couples TRBV20-1 to TRBJ2-7, with 8 bases fitting TRBD1. CDR1 and CDR2 (germline): DFQATT, SNEGSKA (reference sequence). J lost 3 bases, V lost 5 bases, and 6 bases had no gene match. CDR3 length equals 13 residues. This chain's CDR3 is CSAARDRNYEQYF. CDR3 in DNA: TGCAGTGCTGCACGGGACAGGAACTACGAGCAGTACTTC.

This clonotype was picked up many times. The chain employs TRBV7-9 and TRBJ2-2; D gene uncertain. The V and J ends lost 5 bases and 4 bases respectively, with 8 bases between them. The CDR3 is 13 amino acids. Per the germline V gene, CDR1 is SEHNR and CDR2 is FQNEAQ (reference sequence). CDR3 residues: CASSPFPTGELFF. CDR3 sequence (DNA): TGTGCCAGCAGCCCTTTCCCCACCGGGGAGCTGTTTTTT.

Regarding this clonotype: A read error may produce the germline difference seen at one junction end. The CDR3 region has the DNA TGTACCAGCTCGGGAGTAGACACCATATATTTT. Its protein is CTSSGVDTIYF. V is TRBV7-9 and J is TRBJ1-3; D gene unclear. CDR1 and CDR2 from the germline V gene are SEHNR and FQNEAQ (reference sequence). The CDR3 spans 11 residues.

The chain employs TRBV5-1 and TRBJ2-5, with D unresolved. V was cut by 1 base and J by 2 bases, with 6 bases left in between. The CDR3 consists of 13 residues. CDR1 and CDR2 (germline): SGHRS, YFSETQ. The CDR3 here is CASSLRWQETQYF. For the CDR3, the DNA is TGCGCCAGCAGCTTGAGATGGCAAGAGACCCAGTACTTC. The complete variable domain, with remaining parts taken from reference TRBV5-1 and TRBJ2-5, reads KAGVTQTPRYLIKTRGQQVTLSCSPISGHRSVSWYQQTPGQGLQFLFEYFSETQRNKGNFPGRFSGRQFSNSRSEMNVSTLELGDSALYLCASSLRWQETQYFGPGTRLLVL.

This clonotype was seen more than once but under ten times. The chain couples TRBV2 to TRBJ1-2; D is unclear. The CDR3 is 15 residues long. Germline V gene data show CDR1 as SNHLY and CDR2 as FYNNEI. V was shortened by 4 bases and J by 3 bases, with 15 bases between the two germline ends. CDR3 residues: CASSGATTNYYGYTF. CDR3 DNA: TGTGCCAGCAGTGGTGCGACAACGAATTACTATGGCTACACCTTC.

As for this clonotype: The CDR3 does not end in the conserved phenylalanine or tryptophan, so this is likely a read error. Because the CDR3's place on the DNA is in doubt, the DNA is left out and the CDR3 is given as listed by TCRdb. The chain employs TRBV7-8 and TRBJ2-7; the table's D call, TRBD1, has no DNA check behind it. Per germline, CDR1 SGHVS and CDR2 FQNEAQ. The CDR3 length is 9 residues, termini included. The chain's CDR3 is CASSSSTGT.

This clonotype was picked up many times. The J gene is TRBJ1-1, the V gene TRBV6-6; D unresolved. Germline values: CDR1 MNHNY, CDR2 SVGAGI (reference sequence). CDR3 length equals 12 residues. Deletions cut 4 bases from V and 6 bases from J, with 9 bases between. CDR3 sequence (DNA): TGTGCCAGCAGTTTTGGACTTTCTGAAGCTTTCTTT. It yields the protein CASSFGLSEAFF.

Many counts were recorded for this clonotype. The chain combines TRBV20-1 with TRBJ1-2; tentatively, D is TRBD1 (5 bases). Deletions cut 5 bases from V and 2 bases from J, with 12 bases between. Germline loops: CDR1 DFQATT, CDR2 SNEGSKA (reference sequence). CDR3 length: 13 residues. CDR3 coding DNA: TGCAGTGCTTTGGGGCGAGGGAACTATGGCTACACCTTC. It translates to CSALGRGNYGYTF.

V is TRBV19 and J is TRBJ1-1; 8 nucleotides line up with TRBD1. The V gene's germline CDR1 is LNHDA and CDR2 SQIVND (reference sequence). V lost 9 bases, J lost 10 bases, and 10 bases stayed unmatched. This CDR3 contains 12 residues. This chain's CDR3 is CASRGQGYGAFF. The CDR3 bases are TGTGCCAGCCGTGGACAGGGCTATGGAGCTTTCTTT.

V and J are TRBV29-1 and TRBJ2-5; D uncertain. V gave up 1 base and J gave up 0 bases, with 18 bases separating them. Per the germline V gene, CDR1 is SQVTM and CDR2 is ANQGSEA. The CDR3 loop spans 17 amino acids. The DNA of the CDR3 is TGCAGCGTTGAAGGGGGAAGTTCAATGAAGTACCAAGAGACCCAGTACTTC. Amino acid sequence: CSVEGGSSMKYQETQYF. The full variable domain, in which reference TRBV29-1 and TRBJ2-5 provide the parts outside the CDR3, is SAVISQKPSRDICQRGTSLTIQCQVDSQVTMMFWYRQQPGQSLTLIATANQGSEATYESGFVIDKFPISRPNLTFSTLTVSNMSPEDSSIYLCSVEGGSSMKYQETQYFGPGTRLLVL.

The rearrangement uses TRBV11-1 and TRBJ2-3; no reliable D call. Per the germline V gene, CDR1 is SGHAT and CDR2 is FQDESV (reference sequence). This CDR3 spans 14 amino acids. V lost 0 bases, J lost 2 bases, and 6 bases lay in between. The CDR3 nucleotides read TGTGCCAGCAGCTTAGCCCCGTACACAGATACGCAGTATTTT. Its translation: CASSLAPYTDTQYF. Using reference TRBV11-1 and TRBJ2-3 for the parts outside the CDR3, the full variable domain is EAEVAQSPRYKITEKSQAVAFWCDPISGHATLYWYRQILGQGPELLVQFQDESVVDDSQLPKDRFSAERLKGVDSTLKIQPAELGDSAMYLCASSLAPYTDTQYFGPGTRLTVL.

This clonotype was seen a single time. The DNA for the CDR3 is TGTGCCTGGAGTGGGGGTTGGTCGACTGGCTACACCTTC. Translated, it gives CAWSGGWSTGYTF. The rearrangement uses TRBV10-3 and TRBJ1-2; tentatively, D is TRBD1 (5 bases). The germline V gene has CDR1 ENHRY and CDR2 SYGVKD. V was cut by 11 bases and J by 7 bases, with 20 bases left in between. The CDR3 loop spans 13 amino acids.